The clone carrying this TCR beta chain appeared many times. Its matching antigen is unknown. The data were obtained in a study of T cells after yellow fever vaccination. Study observations and caveats: Subsequent booster samples again held most clones from primary vaccination (around 96% CD4, roughly 88% CD8).

TCRdb redid the calling of the 5' RACE reads with MiXCR, one entry per CDR3 protein. The top ten clones hold roughly 18% of a sample with a few hundred thousand distinct CDR3 sequences, approximately 10% of them seen once. The sequence was obtained from a man in his late teens or twenties who received the YFV17D yellow fever vaccine. The specimen comprised PBMCs, sampled on the day of the first yellow fever vaccination.

The CDR3 sequence: CASRASGGNTGELFF. The CDR3 region has the DNA TGCGCCAGCAGAGCCTCGGGGGGAAACACCGGGGAGCTGTTTTTT. V is TRBV5-1 and J is TRBJ2-2; 7 positions agree with TRBD2. Germline values: CDR1 SGHRS, CDR2 YFSETQ. V shed 5 bases and J 2 bases; nucleotides not matched to a gene: 6. The CDR3 runs 15 residues.